A selection of T cell receptor beta chains follows, all from one sample in a study of HIV-infected children after antiretroviral therapy interruption. TCRdb ran MiXCR on the 3' RACE reads and lists one entry per CDR3 protein. This table holds about 83,000 distinct CDR3 sequences, around 6.9% found once. Material: CD45RA+ CD4+ T cells from PBMCs, pooled from several time points, obtained from a donor given antiretroviral therapy, either interrupted or continuous. These receptors were obtained from a pool of human donors with HIV. The CDR3 runs from the conserved cysteine through the conserved F or W. Each record gives: V gene, D gene, clone size, J gene, CDR3 DNA, CDR3 protein. D genes are given only for firm matches. For some rows the clone size is stated as once, few or many, or as a class when expanded; others skip it.

TRBV12-3/TRBV12-4	TRBD1	many	TRBJ2-5	TGTGCCAGCAGTTTATTCAGGGGGCTAGAGACCCAGTACTTC	CASSLFRGLETQYF
TRBV6-1	NA	many	TRBJ1-5	TGTGCCAGCAGTGAAGGGACAGCTTATAGCAATCAGCCCCAGCATTTT	CASSEGTAYSNQPQHF
TRBV30	TRBD2	many	TRBJ2-3	TGTGCCTGGGGACTAGCGGGGGGAAAGGGGCAGTATTTT	CAWGLAGGKGQYF
TRBV24-1	NA	many	TRBJ1-2	TGTGCCACCAGTGAGTACGACAGGTCCTATGGCTACACCTTC	CATSEYDRSYGYTF
TRBV19	NA	NA	TRBJ2-5	TGTGCCAGTAGTATTGCGCGGGGAGGACAAGAGACCCAGTACTTC	CASSIARGGQETQYF
TRBV10-3	NA	many	TRBJ1-2	TGTGCCATCAGTTTTGAGCCCGACGGGGGGCGCGGGGGCTACACCTTC	CAISFEPDGGRGGYTF
TRBV7-2	TRBD1	NA	TRBJ2-1	TGTGCCAGCAGCTGGACCCCGGGACAGGAATACAATGAGCAGTTCTTC	CASSWTPGQEYNEQFF
TRBV5-6	NA	many	TRBJ1-2	TGTGCCAGCAGCCCCAGGTATGGGGGCTACACCTTC	CASSPRYGGYTF
TRBV19	NA	many	TRBJ2-6	TGTGCCAGTAGTCCCACAGGGACCGGGGCCAACGTCCTGACTTTC	CASSPTGTGANVLTF
TRBV28	TRBD1	many	TRBJ2-1	TGTGCCAGCAGTACTTCCGGGACAGGGGGCGGTGAGCAGTTCTTC	CASSTSGTGGGEQFF
TRBV4-1	NA	many	TRBJ2-1	TGCGCCAGCAGCCAACCCCACCGAGGGTACAATGAGCAGTTCTTC	CASSQPHRGYNEQFF
TRBV24-1	TRBD2	NA	TRBJ2-1	TGTGCCACTGGAACTAGCGGGGGGGCCCACACCTACAATGAGCAGTTCTTC	CATGTSGGAHTYNEQFF
TRBV29-1	NA	many	TRBJ2-2	TGCAGCGTTGGCCGGGGGCCGAGGACCGGGGAGCTGTTTTTT	CSVGRGPRTGELFF
TRBV10-3	NA	few	TRBJ1-3	TGTGCCATCAGTGAGTCGAATACAGCTAACTCTGGAAACACCATATATTTT	CAISESNTANSGNTIYF
TRBV7-2	NA	many	TRBJ2-1	TGTGCCAGCAGCTTACAAGGGGGAGGCAATGAGCAGTTCTTC	CASSLQGGGNEQFF
TRBV28	TRBD2	NA	TRBJ2-1	TGTGCCAGCAGTGCCGGGTTGGCTAGCGGGAAAGGTGAGCAGTTCTTC	CASSAGLASGKGEQFF
TRBV2	NA	many	TRBJ2-7	TGTGCCAGCAGTGAGGGGTTCGGGGGTGAGCAGTACTTC	CASSEGFGGEQYF
TRBV5-1	NA	many	TRBJ2-5	TGCGCCAGCAAGGTGTCAGGAAGTCTCGATGGGTACCAAGAGACCCAGTACTTC	CASKVSGSLDGYQETQYF
TRBV24-1	TRBD1	many	TRBJ2-7	TGTGCCACCAGTGATACCGGGACAGGGGCCCACGAGCAGTACTTC	CATSDTGTGAHEQYF
TRBV29-1	NA	many	TRBJ2-5	TGCAGCGTGGCACCAGCGGTAGGAGAGACCCAGTACTTC	CSVAPAVGETQYF
TRBV28	NA	many	TRBJ2-5	TGTGCCAGCAGCTCCGGGCGAGAGACCCAGTACTTC	CASSSGRETQYF
TRBV5-1	NA	many	TRBJ2-4	TGCGCCAGCAGCCAAATCCCCGGAGCTGTAGCCAAAAACATTCAGTACTTC	CASSQIPGAVAKNIQYF
TRBV28	NA	many	TRBJ2-7	TGTGCCAGCAGTTTATACAGGAGAGCCTACGAGCAGTACTTC	CASSLYRRAYEQYF
TRBV7-2	NA	NA	TRBJ1-6	TGTGCCAGCAGGGGGGACCCGCGGAATTCACCCCTCCACTTT	CASRGDPRNSPLHF
TRBV7-8	TRBD1	many	TRBJ1-5	TGTGCCAGCAGCTTAGCAGGGGGCGGTCAGCCCCAGCATTTT	CASSLAGGGQPQHF
TRBV20-1	TRBD1	many	TRBJ1-6	TGCAGTGCTAGAGAAGGACAGGGGAATTCACCCCTCCACTTT	CSAREGQGNSPLHF
TRBV20-1	TRBD2	many	TRBJ2-1	TGCAGTGCTAGCGGGAGGAATGAGCAGTTCTTC	CSASGRNEQFF
TRBV15	NA	many	TRBJ2-6	TGTGCCACCAGCACCCCAGGGGCCTGGCCTTTGGGGGCCAACGTCCTGACTTTC	CATSTPGAWPLGANVLTF
TRBV10-3	NA	few	TRBJ1-3	TGTGCCTCGGGAACCTCTGGAAACACCATATATTTT	CASGTSGNTIYF
TRBV20-1	TRBD2	many	TRBJ2-5	TGCAGTGCCAGACGGAGCGGGGGAGAGGAGACCCAGTACTTC	CSARRSGGEETQYF
TRBV29-1	NA	many	TRBJ2-7	TGCAGCGTTAGAGGGGGATCCTACGAGCAGTACTTC	CSVRGGSYEQYF
TRBV5-1	NA	many	TRBJ1-1	TGCGCCAGCACCTCCGGGAAGAATGAAGCTTTCTTT	CASTSGKNEAFF
TRBV7-2	TRBD2	NA	TRBJ2-5	TGTGCCAGCCCCACCACGGGACTAGCGGGAGGAAGGGCTAATTGGGAGACCCAGTACTTC	CASPTTGLAGGRANWETQYF
TRBV5-1	NA	many	TRBJ2-7	TGCGCCAGCAGCTTCGGCCAGACCTACGAGCAGTACTTC	CASSFGQTYEQYF
TRBV6-1	NA	NA	TRBJ2-2	TGTGCCAGCAGTGAATTTGGACAGTTTTCCACCGGGGAGCTGTTTTTT	CASSEFGQFSTGELFF
TRBV25-1	NA	NA	TRBJ1-1	TGTGCCAGCAGAAAGGACCACGCCGGCACTGAAGCTTTCTTT	CASRKDHAGTEAFF
TRBV15	TRBD1	NA	TRBJ2-5	TGTGCCACCAGCAAGTACCGGGACAGGGCAGAGACCCAGTACTTC	CATSKYRDRAETQYF
TRBV2	TRBD2	few	TRBJ2-3	TGTGCCAGCAGTCGGACGCGGGGGGCAAACACAGATACGCAGTATTTT	CASSRTRGANTDTQYF